The 31 T cell receptor beta chains below were found in one sample sequenced in a study of blood T cell repertoires in COVID-19. The repertoire was sequenced with immunoSEQ multiplex PCR; TCRdb's copy has only in-frame clones and lacks some. The sample lists over 130,000 clones; about 80% were seen once. Sequencing used peripheral blood. These receptors all stem from a human donor in a cohort sampled during active COVID-19.

The V and J genes are TRBV2 and TRBJ1-5; D is unresolved. The CDR3 spans 14 residues. Germline CDR1 and CDR2: SNHLY and FYNNEI. Trimming cost V 6 bases and J 1 base, with 10 bases left between them. CDR3 DNA: TGTGCCAGCAGGAAAGGGAGCAGCAATCAGCCCCAGCATTTT. Residues: CASRKGSSNQPQHF.

This clone was recorded a few times. This same CDR3 is encoded by further DNA sequences in the sample. The gene calls are TRBV6-6 and TRBJ1-2; perhaps TRBD1 as D (5 bases). Trimming took off 6 bases at V and 4 bases at J, with 12 bases between the two ends. The CDR3 is made up of 13 amino acids. The germline V gene encodes CDR1 MNHNY and CDR2 SVGAGI (reference sequence). The chain's CDR3 is CASSRTGSYGYTF. CDR3 DNA: TGTGCCAGCAGCCGAACAGGAAGCTATGGCTACACCTTC.

This sequence joins TRBV18 and TRBJ1-4; 7 nucleotides line up with TRBD1. CDR1 is KGHSH, CDR2 LQKENI, per germline. Losses at the gene ends were 4 bases for V and 4 bases for J; bases not matched to a gene: 3. This CDR3 is built from 14 residues. CDR3 bases: TGTGCCAGCTCACTCAGACAGGGTAATGAAAAACTGTTTTTT. It is translated as CASSLRQGNEKLFF.

On this clone: The identical CDR3 is also encoded by other nucleotide sequences in the sample. This chain uses TRBV11-3 with TRBJ2-1; D gene ambiguous. CDR1 and CDR2 from the germline V gene are SGHNT and YENEEA. The length of the CDR3 is 13 residues. Trimming shortened V by 2 bases and J by 4 bases, and 6 bases separated the two germline ends. For the CDR3, the DNA is TGTGCCAGCAGCTTAAACAGATACAATGAGCAGTTCTTC. The encoded protein is CASSLNRYNEQFF. The full variable domain, with the rest looked up from reference TRBV11-3 and TRBJ2-1, is EAGVVQSPRYKIIEKKQPVAFWCNPISGHNTLYWYLQNLGQGPELLIRYENEEAVDDSQLPKDRFSAERLKGVDSTLKIQPAELGDSAVYLCASSLNRYNEQFFGPGTRLTVL.

V and J are TRBV5-1 and TRBJ2-1, with 9 bases identical to TRBD1. The CDR3 is 14 residues long. The germline gives CDR1 SGHRS, CDR2 YFSETQ. Trimming cost V 7 bases and J 7 bases; bases outside gene matches: 9. The CDR3 here is CASQDRGVINEQFF. CDR3 sequence (DNA): TGCGCCAGCCAAGACAGGGGGGTTATTAATGAGCAGTTCTTC.

The table lists this clone with a few counts. The genes are TRBV29-1 and TRBJ1-1; no reliable D call. The germline V gene has CDR1 SQVTM and CDR2 ANQGSEA. The CDR3 loop spans 14 amino acids. V dropped 6 bases and J dropped 0 bases, with 14 bases sitting between them. Here the CDR3 reads CSVTPGLMNTEAFF. CDR3 sequence (DNA): TGCAGCGTCACCCCTGGGCTGATGAACACTGAAGCTTTCTTT.

The chain joins TRBV19 to TRBJ2-3; 15 bases align to TRBD2. Germline-derived CDR1 and CDR2 are LNHDA and SQIVND (reference sequence). J lost 5 bases, V lost 8 bases, and 2 bases had no gene match. The CDR3 is made up of 14 amino acids. CDR3 sequence reads: CASRTSGGGDTQYF. The CDR3 region has the DNA TGTGCCAGTCGGACTAGCGGGGGGGGAGATACGCAGTATTTT.

There are a few counts of this clone. The chain carries TRBV5-1 and TRBJ2-1; 12 bases are shared with TRBD2. In germline, CDR1 is SGHRS, CDR2 YFSETQ. This CDR3 has 17 amino acids. V dropped 4 bases and J dropped 7; count of bases not matched to a gene: 12. CDR3 in amino acids: CASSAAPSGGAGNEQFF. CDR3 bases: TGCGCCAGCAGCGCAGCGCCTAGCGGGGGGGCTGGGAATGAGCAGTTCTTC. Combining the CDR3 with reference TRBV5-1 and TRBJ2-1 gives the whole variable domain KAGVTQTPRYLIKTRGQQVTLSCSPISGHRSVSWYQQTPGQGLQFLFEYFSETQRNKGNFPGRFSGRQFSNSRSEMNVSTLELGDSALYLCASSAAPSGGAGNEQFFGPGTRLTVL.

The CDR3 loop is CASSSGDSYNSPLHF. CDR3 bases: TGTGCCAGCAGCTCGGGGGACTCCTATAATTCACCCCTCCACTTT. This chain connects TRBV9 to TRBJ1-6; D is possibly TRBD1 (5 bases). V shed 4 bases and J shed 0 bases, with 8 bases lying between them. Germline values: CDR1 SGDLS, CDR2 YYNGEE. CDR3 size: 15 residues.

The rearrangement uses TRBV2 and TRBJ2-3; TRBD1 agrees at 7 bases. J lost 2 bases, V lost 6 bases, and 5 bases had no gene match. CDR3 length: 14 amino acids. Germline lookup yields CDR1 SNHLY and CDR2 FYNNEI. CDR3 sequence reads: CASRPGQYTDTQYF. The CDR3 nucleotides read TGTGCCAGCAGACCGGGACAGTACACAGATACGCAGTATTTT.

This chain joins TRBV5-1 and TRBJ2-2, with D possibly TRBD1 on 6 matching bases. CDR1 and CDR2 (germline): SGHRS, YFSETQ. CDR3 size: 14 residues. Trimming cost V 4 bases and J 4 bases, with 11 bases left between them. In nucleotides, the CDR3 is TGCGCCAGCAGCGCGACAGGTATCACCGGGGAGCTGTTTTTT. Translated, it gives CASSATGITGELFF.

V usage is TRBV29-1 and J usage is TRBJ1-2, with D possibly matching TRBD1 (6 bases). V was trimmed by 1 base and J by 6 bases, leaving 12 bases between them. This CDR3 comprises 13 residues. The germline gives CDR1 SQVTM, CDR2 ANQGSEA. The DNA for the CDR3 is TGCAGCGTTGAAGTCGGAACAGGGAATGGCTACACCTTC. Its translation is CSVEVGTGNGYTF.

The chain joins TRBV18 to TRBJ1-6; 8 nucleotides align to TRBD1. Germline V lookup: CDR1 KGHSH, CDR2 LQKENI. J lost 9 bases, V lost 2 bases, and 6 bases had no gene match. The length of the CDR3 is 15 residues. The DNA for the CDR3 is TGTGCCAGCTCACCAGGACAGGGTTCCCCTTCACCCCTCCACTTT. As protein: CASSPGQGSPSPLHF.

This clone was seen only a few times. V gene TRBV3-1 (or the pseudogene TRBV3-2) combines with J gene TRBJ2-5; TRBD2 agrees at 12 bases. CDR1 and CDR2 (germline): LGHDT, YNNKEL (reference sequence). V was clipped by 5 bases and J by 3 bases; unmatched bases: 4. The CDR3 is 15 residues long. The CDR3 nucleotides are TGTGCCAGCAGCTACAGGACTAGCGGGGAAGAGACCCAGTACTTC. Its translation is CASSYRTSGEETQYF.

This clone was picked up a small number of times. The rearrangement links TRBV5-8 to TRBJ1-1; maybe TRBD1 (5 bases). Deletions cut 4 bases from V and 1 base from J, with 20 bases between. This CDR3 region has 17 residues. From germline, CDR1 is SGHTS and CDR2 YDEGEE. CDR3 nucleotides: TGTGCCAGCAGCCCGACCGCGTGGCGCAGGGCGAACACTGAAGCTTTCTTT. Its translation is CASSPTAWRRANTEAFF.

The chain employs TRBV18 and TRBJ1-1; D gene ambiguous. V was clipped by 2 bases and J by 1 base, with 5 bases between them. This CDR3 spans 13 amino acids. The V gene's germline CDR1 is KGHSH and CDR2 LQKENI. The CDR3 bases are TGTGCCAGCTCACCAAGCCCGAACACTGAAGCTTTCTTT. Translated: CASSPSPNTEAFF.

This rearrangement joins TRBV9 to TRBJ1-6; D not resolved. The germline gives CDR1 SGDLS, CDR2 YYNGEE. The CDR3 runs 13 residues. Trimming pared 0 bases from V and 8 bases from J, leaving 6 bases between. The CDR3 DNA sequence: TGTGCCAGCAGCGTAGGTCCGGATTCACCCCTCCACTTT. This sequence encodes CASSVGPDSPLHF.

This chain connects TRBV19 to TRBJ2-1; 8 positions agree with TRBD2. J lost 4 bases, V lost 9 bases, and 17 bases had no gene match. CDR1 and CDR2 (germline): LNHDA, SQIVND (reference sequence). The length of the CDR3 is 17 residues. CDR3 nucleotides: TGTGCCAGCCGACGTACGGCTAGCGGGTCGAGTTACAATGAGCAGTTCTTC. Its protein is CASRRTASGSSYNEQFF. The full variable domain, completed using reference TRBV19 and TRBJ2-1, is DGGITQSPKYLFRKEGQNVTLSCEQNLNHDAMYWYRQDPGQGLRLIYYSQIVNDFQKGDIAEGYSVSREKKESFPLTVTSAQKNPTAFYLCASRRTASGSSYNEQFFGPGTRLTVL.

The gene calls are TRBV10-3 and TRBJ2-1; 11 bases map to TRBD1. This CDR3 is built from 18 residues. After removal of 2 bases from V and 7 bases from J, the junction contained 13 bases not matched to a gene. Germline CDR1 and CDR2: ENHRY and SYGVKD. The CDR3 bases are TGTGCCATCAGTGAGGGTCCGAGGAGGGGACAGGGGGTGAATGAGCAGTTCTTC. Translated, it gives CAISEGPRRGQGVNEQFF.

The CDR3 bases are TGTGCCAGTAGTCTCTCTAGCGGGGGCCTAAGAGAGCAGTACTTC. Translating it yields CASSLSSGGLREQYF. This rearrangement joins TRBV19 to TRBJ2-7; 10 nucleotides line up with TRBD2. The germline gives CDR1 LNHDA, CDR2 SQIVND (reference sequence). The J segment lost 7 bases and the V segment lost 5 bases, leaving 11 bases of the junction unmatched. This CDR3 contains 15 residues.

The CDR3 protein is CASSVQGRPGEQYF. Written as DNA, the CDR3 is TGTGCCAGCAGTGTACAGGGGCGGCCGGGCGAGCAGTACTTC. V gene TRBV2 combines with J gene TRBJ2-7; TRBD1 agrees at 7 bases. V lost 4 bases and J lost 6; bases outside the gene matches: 9. The germline V gene encodes CDR1 SNHLY and CDR2 FYNNEI. CDR3 size: 14 residues.

V and J are TRBV6-4 and TRBJ1-2; 12 nucleotides align to TRBD1. V dropped 5 bases and J dropped 8; count of bases not matched to a gene: 15. Germline V gene data show CDR1 as MRHNA and CDR2 as SNTAGT. The CDR3 is made up of 17 amino acids. Here the CDR3 DNA reads TGTGCCAGCAGTCGTACCGGGACAGGGGGCGATATAAGCGGCTACACCTTC. Its protein is CASSRTGTGGDISGYTF.

This clone showed up just a few times. J is TRBJ2-5 and V is TRBV7-9, with TRBD2 identical over 7 bases. Germline-derived CDR1 and CDR2 are SEHNR and FQNEAQ (reference sequence). This CDR3 spans 16 amino acids. The junction had 5 bases not matched to a gene; V was cut back by 1 base and J by 0 bases. The CDR3 loop reads CASSLGAGLDQETQYF. The CDR3 bases are TGTGCCAGCAGCTTAGGAGCGGGGTTAGACCAAGAGACCCAGTACTTC.

The rearrangement uses TRBV3-1 (or the pseudogene TRBV3-2) and TRBJ2-5; 11 nucleotides agree with TRBD2. V lost 4 bases and J lost 5; bases outside the gene matches: 9. The CDR3 has 16 amino acids. CDR1 and CDR2 (germline): LGHDT, YNNKEL (reference sequence). The CDR3 spells CASSLGASGGLETQYF. CDR3 DNA: TGTGCCAGCAGCCTAGGGGCTAGCGGGGGGTTGGAGACCCAGTACTTC.

This clone was seen only a few times. V and J are TRBV5-4 and TRBJ2-5, with 9 bases aligning to TRBD2. Germline loops: CDR1 SGHNT, CDR2 YYREEE (reference sequence). This CDR3 has 15 residues. Losses at the gene ends were 5 bases for V and 5 bases for J; bases not matched to a gene: 10. CDR3 in DNA: TGTGCCAGCAGTCCGACTAGCGGACGAACGGAGACCCAGTACTTC. Protein: CASSPTSGRTETQYF.

This chain links TRBV7-2 with TRBJ2-2; 8 positions agree with TRBD2. This CDR3 comprises 17 residues. Germline CDR1 SGHTA, CDR2 FQGNSA. Trimming at V came to 10 bases and at J to 2 bases, leaving 15 bases not matched to a gene. In DNA, the CDR3 is TGTGCCAACGGGGTGAAACAGCGGGGGACAAACACCGGGGAGCTGTTTTTT. It specifies CANGVKQRGTNTGELFF. The full variable domain, its missing parts supplied by reference TRBV7-2 and TRBJ2-2, is GAGVSQSPSNKVTEKGKDVELRCDPISGHTALYWYRQSLGQGLEFLIYFQGNSAPDKSGLPSDRFSAERTGGSVSTLTIQRTQQEDSAVYLCANGVKQRGTNTGELFFGEGSRLTVL.

V gene TRBV7-6 combines with J gene TRBJ1-3; 11 nucleotides match TRBD1. Germline trimming cut 5 bases from V and 0 bases from J; bases unmatched to any gene: 3. The length of the CDR3 is 16 residues. The germline CDR1 and CDR2 sequences are SGHVS and FNYEAQ. In DNA, the CDR3 is TGTGCCAGCAGCGGGACAGGGGGATTCTCTGGAAACACCATATATTTT. Protein sequence: CASSGTGGFSGNTIYF.

The chain couples TRBV9 to TRBJ1-2; D remains unclear. CDR3 size: 12 residues. Germline V lookup: CDR1 SGDLS, CDR2 YYNGEE. Trimming shortened V by 4 bases and J by 7 bases, and 11 bases separated the two germline ends. This CDR3 is CASSTRSGGYTF. The CDR3 region has the DNA TGTGCCAGCAGCACCCGGTCGGGTGGCTACACCTTC.

For this clone: This sample also contains other DNA sequences that code for the same CDR3. The V and J genes are TRBV6-5 and TRBJ1-5; 8 bases are a match to TRBD1. CDR1 is MNHEY, CDR2 SVGAGI, per germline. The CDR3 sequence is 15 residues long. Trimming removed 0 bases from V and 7 bases from J; junction bases left unmatched: 5. This CDR3 is CASSYSGQGGQPQHF. The CDR3 DNA sequence: TGTGCCAGCAGTTACTCCGGACAGGGTGGACAGCCCCAGCATTTT.

V usage is TRBV11-2 and J usage is TRBJ2-1; maybe TRBD2 (6 bases). V lost 1 base, J lost 4 bases, and 11 bases lay in between. The CDR3 consists of 15 residues. Germline CDR1 is SGHAT and CDR2 is FQNNGV. CDR3 coding DNA: TGTGCCAGCAGCTTAGGGCGGGGAGAGTACAATGAGCAGTTCTTC. Protein sequence: CASSLGRGEYNEQFF.

CDR3 in amino acids: CASSGADYGYTF. The CDR3 bases are TGTGCCAGCAGCGGCGCGGACTATGGCTACACCTTC. The V gene is TRBV6-5, the J gene TRBJ1-2; D not resolved. Trimming cost V 6 bases and J 3 bases, with 8 bases left between them. Germline CDR1 reads MNHEY; CDR2 reads SVGAGI. This CDR3 has 12 amino acids.